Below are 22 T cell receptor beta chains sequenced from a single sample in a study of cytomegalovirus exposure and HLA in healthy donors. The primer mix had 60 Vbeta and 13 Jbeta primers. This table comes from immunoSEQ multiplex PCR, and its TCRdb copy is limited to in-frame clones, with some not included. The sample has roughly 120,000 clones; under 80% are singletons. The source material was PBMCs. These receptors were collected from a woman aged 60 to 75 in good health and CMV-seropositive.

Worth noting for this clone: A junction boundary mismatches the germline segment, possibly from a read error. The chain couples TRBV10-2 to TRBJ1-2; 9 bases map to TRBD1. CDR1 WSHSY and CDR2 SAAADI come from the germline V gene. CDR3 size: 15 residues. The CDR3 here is CASSYSGQGDYGYTF. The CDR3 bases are TGTGCCAGCAGTTACTCGGGACAGGGTGACTATGGCTACACCTTC.

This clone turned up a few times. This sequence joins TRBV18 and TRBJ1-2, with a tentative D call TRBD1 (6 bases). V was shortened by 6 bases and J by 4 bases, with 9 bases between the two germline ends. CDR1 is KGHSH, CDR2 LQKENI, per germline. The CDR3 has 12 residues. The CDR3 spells CASSGTSYGYTF. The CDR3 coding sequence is TGTGCCAGCTCCGGGACAAGCTATGGCTACACCTTC.

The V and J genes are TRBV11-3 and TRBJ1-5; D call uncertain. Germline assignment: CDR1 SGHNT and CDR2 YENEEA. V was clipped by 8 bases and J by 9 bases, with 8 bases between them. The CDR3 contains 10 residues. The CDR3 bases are TGTGCCAGCCCCGAGCGGCCCCAGCATTTT. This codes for CASPERPQHF.

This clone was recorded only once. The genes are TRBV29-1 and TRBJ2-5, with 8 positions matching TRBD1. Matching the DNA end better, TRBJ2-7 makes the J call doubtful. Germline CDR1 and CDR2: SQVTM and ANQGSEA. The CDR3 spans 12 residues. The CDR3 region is CSVDRDRGEQYF. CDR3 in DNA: TGCAGCGTGGATCGAGACAGGGGCGAGCAGTACTTC.

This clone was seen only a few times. This CDR3 is CAWRAGDFLFF. The DNA of the CDR3 is TGTGCCTGGAGGGCTGGGGACTTTTTGTTCTTC. This chain joins TRBV30 and TRBJ2-1; D might be TRBD2 (6 bases). Trimming cost V 3 bases and J 15 bases, with 15 bases left between them. CDR1 is GTSNPN, CDR2 SVGIG, per germline (reference sequence). CDR3 length equals 11 residues.

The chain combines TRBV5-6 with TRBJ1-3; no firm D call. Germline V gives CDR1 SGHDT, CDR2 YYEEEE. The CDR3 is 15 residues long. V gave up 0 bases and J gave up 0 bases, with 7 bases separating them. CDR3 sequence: CASSLGEDSGNTIYF. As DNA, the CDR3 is TGTGCCAGCAGCTTGGGGGAGGACTCTGGAAACACCATATATTTT.

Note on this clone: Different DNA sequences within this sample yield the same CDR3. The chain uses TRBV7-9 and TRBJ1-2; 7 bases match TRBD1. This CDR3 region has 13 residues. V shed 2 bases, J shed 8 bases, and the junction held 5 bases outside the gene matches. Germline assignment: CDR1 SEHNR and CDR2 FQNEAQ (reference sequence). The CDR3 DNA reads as TGTGCCAGCAGCTTAAGGCAGGGGGAAGGCTACACCTTC. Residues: CASSLRQGEGYTF.

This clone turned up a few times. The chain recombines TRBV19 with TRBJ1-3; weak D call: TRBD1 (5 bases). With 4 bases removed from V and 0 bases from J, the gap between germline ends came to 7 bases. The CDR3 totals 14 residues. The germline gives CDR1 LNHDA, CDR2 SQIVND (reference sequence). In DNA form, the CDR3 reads TGTGCCAGTAGTAGGGGCTCCTCTGGAAACACCATATATTTT. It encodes CASSRGSSGNTIYF.

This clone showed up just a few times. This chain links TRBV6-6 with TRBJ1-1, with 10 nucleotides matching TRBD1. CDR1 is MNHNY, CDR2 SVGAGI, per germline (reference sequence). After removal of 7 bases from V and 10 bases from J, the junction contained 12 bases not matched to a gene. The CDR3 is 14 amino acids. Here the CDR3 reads CASNPTGGDGGAFF. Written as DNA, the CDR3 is TGTGCCAGCAACCCGACAGGGGGCGACGGAGGAGCTTTCTTT.

The CDR3 DNA sequence: TGTGCCAGCAGTGAAAGTGTAGACACAGATACGCAGTATTTT. Translation: CASSESVDTDTQYF. The V and J genes are TRBV2 and TRBJ2-3; D not certain. Germline V gene data show CDR1 as SNHLY and CDR2 as FYNNEI. Trimming shortened V by 2 bases and J by 2 bases, and 8 bases separated the two germline ends. This CDR3 region has 14 residues.

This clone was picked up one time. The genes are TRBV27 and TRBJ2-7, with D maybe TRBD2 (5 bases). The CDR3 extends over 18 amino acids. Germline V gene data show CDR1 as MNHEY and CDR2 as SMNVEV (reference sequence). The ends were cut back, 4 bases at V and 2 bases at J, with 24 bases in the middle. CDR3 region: CASSSSGVARRSTYEQYF. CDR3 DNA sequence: TGTGCCAGCAGTTCATCCGGGGTTGCGCGAAGGTCTACCTACGAGCAGTACTTC.

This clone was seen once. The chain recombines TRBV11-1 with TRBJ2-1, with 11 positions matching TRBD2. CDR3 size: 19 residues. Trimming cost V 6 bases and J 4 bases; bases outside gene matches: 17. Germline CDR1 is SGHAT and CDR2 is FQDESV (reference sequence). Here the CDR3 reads CASRFLEGSGRARYNEQFF. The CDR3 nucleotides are TGTGCCAGCAGGTTTCTCGAAGGTAGCGGGAGGGCCAGGTACAATGAGCAGTTCTTC.

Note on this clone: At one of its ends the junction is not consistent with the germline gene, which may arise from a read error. The DNA of the CDR3 is TGTGCCAGTAATCCAGGGGACAAAAACAGTCAGTACTTC. This translates into CASNPGDKNSQYF. The chain uses TRBV19 and TRBJ2-4; maybe TRBD1 (6 bases). Per germline, CDR1 LNHDA and CDR2 SQIVND (reference sequence). This CDR3 contains 13 residues.

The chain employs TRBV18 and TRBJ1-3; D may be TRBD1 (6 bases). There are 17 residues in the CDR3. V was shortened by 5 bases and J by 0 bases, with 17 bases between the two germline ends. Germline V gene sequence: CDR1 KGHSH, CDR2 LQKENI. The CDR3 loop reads CASSTKQGLSSGNTIYF. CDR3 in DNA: TGTGCCAGCTCAACCAAACAGGGTTTAAGCTCTGGAAACACCATATATTTT.

CDR3 region: CASSPVGTGGVETQYF. The DNA for the CDR3 is TGTGCCAGCAGCCCAGTCGGGACAGGGGGTGTGGAGACCCAGTACTTC. The V and J genes are TRBV7-9 and TRBJ2-5; 11 bases match TRBD1. Losses at the gene ends were 5 bases for V and 5 bases for J; bases not matched to a gene: 10. Looked up from germline, CDR1 is SEHNR and CDR2 is FQNEAQ (reference sequence). There are 16 residues in the CDR3.

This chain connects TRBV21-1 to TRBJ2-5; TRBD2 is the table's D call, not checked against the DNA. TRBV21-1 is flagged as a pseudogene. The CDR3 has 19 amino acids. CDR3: CASKHKKGLAEEVSETQYF. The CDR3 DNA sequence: TGTGCCAGCAAACACAAAAAGGGACTAGCCGAGGAGGTGTCAGAGACCCAGTACTTC.

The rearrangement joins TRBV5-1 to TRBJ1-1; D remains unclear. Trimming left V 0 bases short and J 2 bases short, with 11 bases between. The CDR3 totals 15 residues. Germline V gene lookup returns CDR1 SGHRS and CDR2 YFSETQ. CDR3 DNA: TGCGCCAGCAGCTTGGATCTAGGTGAAAACACTGAAGCTTTCTTT. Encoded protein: CASSLDLGENTEAFF.

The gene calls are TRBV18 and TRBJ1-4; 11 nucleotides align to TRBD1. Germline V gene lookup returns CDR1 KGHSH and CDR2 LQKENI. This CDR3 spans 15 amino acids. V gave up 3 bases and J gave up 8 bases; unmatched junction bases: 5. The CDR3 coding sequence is TGTGCCAGCTCACCCCGGACAGGGGGCTTGGAAAAACTGTTTTTT. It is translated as CASSPRTGGLEKLFF.

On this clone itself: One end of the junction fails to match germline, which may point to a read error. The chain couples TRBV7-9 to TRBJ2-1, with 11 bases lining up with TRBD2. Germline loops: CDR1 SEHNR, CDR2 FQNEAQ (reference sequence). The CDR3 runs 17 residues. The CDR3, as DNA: TGTTCCAGCAGCTTATCTCTAGCGGGAGGATCCTACAATGAGCAGTTCTTC. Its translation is CSSSLSLAGGSYNEQFF.

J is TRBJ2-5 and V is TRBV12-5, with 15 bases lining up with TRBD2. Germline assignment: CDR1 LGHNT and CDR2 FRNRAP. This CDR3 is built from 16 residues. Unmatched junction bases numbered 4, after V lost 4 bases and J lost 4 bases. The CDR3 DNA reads TGTGCTAGTGGTTCCGGACTAGCGGGAGGGAGAGAGACCCAGTACTTC. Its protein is CASGSGLAGGRETQYF.

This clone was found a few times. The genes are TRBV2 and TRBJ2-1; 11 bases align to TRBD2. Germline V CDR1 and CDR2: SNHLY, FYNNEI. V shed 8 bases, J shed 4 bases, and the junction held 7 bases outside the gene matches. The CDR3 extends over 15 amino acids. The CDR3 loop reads CASGRLAGRYNEQFF. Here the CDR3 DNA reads TGTGCCAGCGGTAGACTAGCGGGGAGATACAATGAGCAGTTCTTC.

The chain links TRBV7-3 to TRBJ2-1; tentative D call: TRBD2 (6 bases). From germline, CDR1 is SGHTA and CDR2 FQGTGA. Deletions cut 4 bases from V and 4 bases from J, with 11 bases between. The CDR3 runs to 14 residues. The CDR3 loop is CASSSPGTYNEQFF. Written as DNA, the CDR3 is TGTGCCAGCAGCTCCCCCGGGACTTACAATGAGCAGTTCTTC.